These T cell receptor beta chains were read from a single sample in a study of Ad26.COV2.S vaccination and SARS-CoV-2 variants. The protocol was immunoSEQ multiplex PCR, while the TCRdb copy is restricted to in-frame clones and leaves out a portion. This sample carries about 350,000 clones, under 95% of them seen once, and the ten largest clones take about 3.9%. The sample was peripheral blood, taken after recovery from COVID-19. These receptors all stem from a human donor who had recovered from COVID-19. CDR3s include the opening cysteine and the closing phenylalanine or tryptophan. A D gene is named only where the DNA matches it firmly. Some rows have no size entry. The others give once, few or many, or a class for an expanded clone.

clone size | D gene | J gene | V gene | CDR3 protein | CDR3 DNA
. | TRBD1 | TRBJ1-1 | TRBV2 | CASSELRTGGNTEAFF | TGTGCCAGCAGTGAATTGCGGACAGGGGGAAACACTGAAGCTTTCTTT
. | TRBD1 | TRBJ1-2 | TRBV14 | CASSQGQGPYGYTF | TGTGCCAGCAGCCAAGGACAGGGACCCTATGGCTACACCTTC
. | . | TRBJ2-7 | TRBV3-1/TRBV3-2 | CASSLEVSYEQYF | TGTGCCAGCTCCCTGGAGGTTTCCTACGAGCAGTACTTC
. | . | TRBJ2-2 | TRBV9 | CASSGEGGGTPGELFF | TGTGCCAGCAGCGGCGAAGGAGGGGGGACGCCCGGGGAGCTGTTTTTT
once | . | TRBJ2-2 | TRBV9 | CASSVGSELFF | TGTGCCAGCAGCGTAGGAAGTGAGCTGTTTTTT
. | . | TRBJ2-1 | TRBV5-4 | CASSSGVNEQFF | TGTGCCAGCAGTTCGGGGGTCAATGAGCAGTTCTTC
. | . | TRBJ1-2 | TRBV5-4 | CASSLAARTNYGYTF | TGTGCCAGCAGCTTGGCCGCGAGAACTAACTATGGCTACACCTTC
once | . | TRBJ2-1 | TRBV3-1/TRBV3-2 | CASSQDQGRSNEQFF | TGTGCCAGCAGCCAAGATCAGGGGCGGAGCAATGAGCAGTTCTTC
. | . | TRBJ1-5 | TRBV4-1 | CASSQVTGTQYLPQHF | TGCGCCAGCAGCCAAGTTACGGGTACCCAATACCTGCCCCAGCATTTT
. | . | TRBJ1-1 | TRBV9 | CASSVGKNTEAFF | TGTGCCAGCAGCGTAGGCAAGAACACTGAAGCTTTCTTT
once | . | TRBJ2-3 | TRBV3-1/TRBV3-2 | CASSHREGTQYF | TGTGCCAGCAGCCATAGGGAAGGTACGCAGTATTTT
. | TRBD1 | TRBJ2-7 | TRBV5-1 | CASSLRTGEDEQYF | TGCGCCAGCAGCCTAAGGACAGGGGAGGACGAGCAGTACTTC
. | . | TRBJ1-5 | TRBV6-1 | CASSEETADWGNQPQHF | TGTGCCAGCAGTGAAGAGACGGCTGATTGGGGCAATCAGCCCCAGCATTTT
once | . | TRBJ1-1 | TRBV4-3 | CASSQWGLGGTEAFF | TGCGCCAGCAGCCAATGGGGTCTGGGGGGCACTGAAGCTTTCTTT
. | . | TRBJ1-2 | TRBV6-2/TRBV6-3 | CASSYGGNGYTF | TGTGCCAGCAGTTACGGAGGTAATGGCTACACCTTC
. | . | TRBJ2-2 | TRBV27 | CASSLYSTGELFF | TGTGCCAGCAGTTTATATAGCACCGGGGAGCTGTTTTTT